This TCR beta chain stems from a study of Tregs in tolerant kidney transplant recipients. Study-wide points: Few patients were studied, so findings need validation in larger groups.

This CDR3 comprises 14 residues. The germline V and J ends were trimmed by 5 bases and 6 bases, with 15 bases remaining between them. In germline, CDR1 is MNHEY, CDR2 SMNVEV (reference sequence). The protocol was immunoSEQ multiplex PCR, while the TCRdb copy is restricted to in-frame clones and leaves out a portion. The sample contains tens of thousands of clones, 85% to 95% of which appear only once. Unstimulated regulatory T cells (CD4+CD25+CD127-), CD4+CD25- non-regulatory cells, CD4 and CD8 cells were FACS-sorted from thawed PBMCs. Turning to this clone: No antigen is known for it.

The chain recombines TRBV27 with TRBJ2-3; D assignment may be TRBD1 or TRBD2 (5 bases each). The receptor was derived from a human donor in good health. The specimen was CD8+ T cells from blood. The CDR3: CASSPPGPTDTQYF. For the CDR3, the DNA is TGTGCCAGCAGTCCCCCGGGACCAACGGATACGCAGTATTTT.